The clone carrying this T cell receptor beta chain has just one count. Its target is not known. The PCR used 60 Vbeta and 13 Jbeta primers. This table comes from immunoSEQ multiplex PCR, and its TCRdb copy is limited to in-frame clones, with some not included. The sample lists over 50,000 clones, about 89% seen once, with about 1.6% in the top ten. Samples came from healthy bone marrow donors. This sample stems from a study of cytomegalovirus exposure and HLA in healthy donors. Study background: In an earlier analysis, 95 million to 130 million unique TCR beta sequences were found from some 180 million T cells. Study conclusions and caveats: Later analysis placed DRB1 highest and HLA-C lowest in TCR association rates, which differed by HLA locus.

This CDR3 has 15 residues. Germline CDR1 is MDHEN and CDR2 is SYDVKM. V shed 2 bases, J shed 2 bases, and the junction held 5 bases outside the gene matches. The chain is built from TRBV28 and TRBJ1-2; 7 bases fit TRBD1. Sequencing used PBMCs. The receptor comes from a man aged 30 to 39 in good health and CMV-seropositive. The CDR3 region is CASSLRGQPNYGYTF. CDR3 nucleotides: TGTGCCAGCAGTTTACGGGGACAGCCCAACTATGGCTACACCTTC.